Presented here are 6 T cell receptor beta chains from one specimen sequenced in a study of Tregs in tolerant kidney transplant recipients (dated by TCRdb to between 2019 and 2020). Library construction relied on the immunoSEQ multiplex PCR assay. TCRdb holds this immuneACCESS table with in-frame rearrangements only. Some clones are missing; in checked studies, unresolved V genes explain under half, and the rest has no known cause. Within this sample are roughly 52,000 clones, with 90% to 95% of them counted one time only. The ten largest clones represent 12% to 15% of the sample. The transplants used related donors with nonmyeloablative bone marrow transplantation, and mixed chimerism in the human trials was transient. The sample consisted of CD8+ T cells from blood (PBMCs), taken 24 months after the transplant. These receptors originate from a human patient who received a combined kidney and bone marrow transplant. Donor T cells from the graft may be present among the T cells after a transplant.

A few counts support this clone. The chain is built from TRBV10-1 and TRBJ2-7; D is possibly TRBD1 (6 bases). V lost 7 bases and J 6 bases, leaving 16 bases between the germline ends. Germline V lookup: CDR1 WNHNN, CDR2 SYGVQD (reference sequence). CDR3 length: 13 residues. The CDR3 loop is CASTGTLDCEQYF. CDR3 DNA sequence: TGCGCCAGCACCGGGACACTCGATTGCGAGCAGTACTTC.

This chain's CDR3 is CATHSNTGELFF. CDR3 in DNA: TGTGCCACTCACTCGAACACCGGGGAGCTGTTTTTT. The chain couples TRBV6-5 to TRBJ2-2; no firm D call. The V gene lost 10 bases and the J gene lost 0 bases, with 6 bases spanning the gap. The length of the CDR3 is 12 residues. Germline V gives CDR1 MNHEY, CDR2 SVGAGI.

V usage is TRBV28 and J usage is TRBJ1-2; D is possibly TRBD1 (6 bases). Trimming took 4 bases from V and 5 from J, leaving 14 bases between them. The CDR3 spans 14 residues. The germline gives CDR1 MDHEN, CDR2 SYDVKM. The CDR3 sequence: CASSSRTGPYGYTF. CDR3 nucleotide sequence: TGTGCCAGCAGTTCCCGTACAGGGCCTTATGGCTACACCTTC.

This chain joins TRBV4-1 and TRBJ2-7; 9 nucleotides line up with TRBD2. This CDR3 has 14 amino acids. Germline CDR1 and CDR2: MGHRA and YSYEKL. V lost 2 bases and J lost 1; bases outside the gene matches: 0. The CDR3, as DNA: TGCGCCAGCAGCCAACTAGCGGGGTCCTACGAGCAGTACTTC. It codes for CASSQLAGSYEQYF.

The CDR3 sequence: CASSSYLGDREAGYTF. In nucleotides, the CDR3 is TGTGCCAGCAGCTCCTACCTTGGTGACAGGGAAGCTGGCTACACCTTC. V and J are TRBV7-6 and TRBJ1-2; 7 bases match TRBD1. CDR3 length: 16 amino acids. CDR1 is SGHVS and CDR2 is FNYEAQ in the germline V gene. Germline trimming cut 4 bases from V and 7 bases from J; bases unmatched to any gene: 15.

The chain links TRBV2 to TRBJ2-3, with a tentative D call TRBD2 (6 bases). CDR3 length: 14 amino acids. The germline V and J ends were trimmed by 9 bases and 1 base, with 14 bases remaining between them. CDR1 is SNHLY and CDR2 is FYNNEI in the germline V gene. CDR3 residues: CAREGPSGTDTQYF. CDR3 DNA sequence: TGTGCCAGGGAAGGGCCTAGCGGCACAGATACGCAGTATTTT.